These T cell receptor beta chains were read from a single sample in a study of shared clonotypes between healthy human individuals. Assay used: immunoSEQ multiplex PCR; TCRdb lists only in-frame clones, some missing. The sample records about 2 million clones, 85% to 95% being singletons. Sequences were obtained from naive CD4+ T cells sorted from blood. The origin of the receptors is a man between 18 and 35 years old in good health. Each CDR3 is given with its conserved first and last residue. Fields, in order: J gene, D gene, clone size, V gene, CDR3 DNA, CDR3 protein. D genes are given only for firm matches. Rows may omit the clone size; those that give it use once, few, many or a size class.

J gene: TRBJ1-2
D gene: NA
clone size: few
V gene: TRBV23-1
CDR3 DNA: TGCGCCAGCAGACAGCTCCCTAACTATGGCTACACCTTC
CDR3 protein: CASRQLPNYGYTF

J gene: TRBJ2-7
D gene: NA
clone size: NA
V gene: TRBV6-6
CDR3 DNA: TGTGCCAGCAGTTACTCGACGAACGGCCCCTACGAGCAGTACTTC
CDR3 protein: CASSYSTNGPYEQYF

J gene: TRBJ2-5
D gene: TRBD2
clone size: NA
V gene: TRBV7-2
CDR3 DNA: TGTGCCAGCAGCTTAATGACTAGCGGTGGGGAGACCCAGTACTTC
CDR3 protein: CASSLMTSGGETQYF

J gene: TRBJ1-1
D gene: NA
clone size: NA
V gene: TRBV14
CDR3 DNA: TGTGCCAGCAGCCGGCAGGGTTGGTCTGAAGCTTTCTTT
CDR3 protein: CASSRQGWSEAFF

J gene: TRBJ2-5
D gene: TRBD2
clone size: NA
V gene: TRBV10-3
CDR3 DNA: TGTGCCATCAGTTCCTGGGAGGGTAGCGGGAGAGGGGAGACCCAGTACTTC
CDR3 protein: CAISSWEGSGRGETQYF

J gene: TRBJ2-6
D gene: NA
clone size: few
V gene: TRBV7-1
CDR3 DNA: TGTGCCAGCAGCAGTCGAGGACAAAGTCGGGCCAACGTCCTGACTTTC
CDR3 protein: CASSSRGQSRANVLTF

J gene: TRBJ1-4
D gene: NA
clone size: NA
V gene: TRBV15
CDR3 DNA: TGTGCCACCAGCAGAGATACAACAACTAATGAAAAACTGTTTTTT
CDR3 protein: CATSRDTTTNEKLFF

J gene: TRBJ2-3
D gene: TRBD1
clone size: NA
V gene: TRBV6-1
CDR3 DNA: TGTGCCACCGCGACAGGGTATAGCACAGATACGCAGTATTTT
CDR3 protein: CATATGYSTDTQYF

J gene: TRBJ2-2
D gene: TRBD1
clone size: NA
V gene: TRBV7-6
CDR3 DNA: TGTGCCAGCAGCTGGGACAGGGCCGGAGACACCGGGGAGCTGTTTTTT
CDR3 protein: CASSWDRAGDTGELFF

J gene: TRBJ2-1
D gene: NA
clone size: NA
V gene: TRBV25-1
CDR3 DNA: TGTGCCAGCAGTGAATGGGGGAGACTACCCCTCAATGAGCAGTTCTTC
CDR3 protein: CASSEWGRLPLNEQFF

J gene: TRBJ2-7
D gene: NA
clone size: NA
V gene: TRBV5-1
CDR3 DNA: TGCGCCAGCAGCTCGGCCCAGGGAAACGAGCAGTACTTC
CDR3 protein: CASSSAQGNEQYF

J gene: TRBJ2-7
D gene: NA
clone size: NA
V gene: TRBV7-9
CDR3 DNA: TGTGCCAGCAGCCCCGGTTCGAGGCGGCACTACGAGCAGTACTTC
CDR3 protein: CASSPGSRRHYEQYF

J gene: TRBJ1-4
D gene: NA
clone size: NA
V gene: TRBV6-9
CDR3 DNA: TGTGCCAGCTCCCGGGTTTGGGGTGAAAAACTGTTTTTT
CDR3 protein: CASSRVWGEKLFF

J gene: TRBJ1-2
D gene: TRBD1
clone size: NA
V gene: TRBV29-1
CDR3 DNA: TGCAGCGTTGCCAGGGGGGCGGGCTACACCTTC
CDR3 protein: CSVARGAGYTF

J gene: TRBJ2-2
D gene: NA
clone size: NA
V gene: TRBV6-6
CDR3 DNA: TGTGCCAGCAGTTACGCTGCGAACACCGGGGAGCTGTTTTTT
CDR3 protein: CASSYAANTGELFF

J gene: TRBJ2-7
D gene: NA
clone size: NA
V gene: TRBV6-1
CDR3 DNA: TGTGCCAGCAGTGAAAGAGCGGGCGTTTCCTACGAGCAGTACTTC
CDR3 protein: CASSERAGVSYEQYF

J gene: TRBJ1-2
D gene: NA
clone size: NA
V gene: TRBV7-3
CDR3 DNA: TGTGCCAGCAGCTTAGGGGCATGGGAAGGGGAGGATGGCTACACCTTC
CDR3 protein: CASSLGAWEGEDGYTF

J gene: TRBJ2-1
D gene: NA
clone size: NA
V gene: TRBV7-2
CDR3 DNA: TGTGCCAGCAGCTTATCGTCGGGGCTGGTAGGTGAGCAGTTCTTC
CDR3 protein: CASSLSSGLVGEQFF

J gene: TRBJ2-7
D gene: TRBD1
clone size: NA
V gene: TRBV6-6
CDR3 DNA: TGTGCCAGCAGACGGGACAGGGACTACGAGCAGTACTTC
CDR3 protein: CASRRDRDYEQYF

J gene: TRBJ2-5
D gene: NA
clone size: few
V gene: TRBV5-1
CDR3 DNA: TGCGCCAGCAGCTTGTCCGGAGAGACCCAGTACTTC
CDR3 protein: CASSLSGETQYF

J gene: TRBJ2-2
D gene: NA
clone size: NA
V gene: TRBV2
CDR3 DNA: TGTGCCAGCAATCGCGGGATCGCGAACACCGGGGAGCTGTTTTTT
CDR3 protein: CASNRGIANTGELFF

J gene: TRBJ1-1
D gene: NA
clone size: NA
V gene: TRBV28
CDR3 DNA: TGTGCCAGCAGTAAACGGGGGAACACTGAAGCTTTCTTT
CDR3 protein: CASSKRGNTEAFF

J gene: TRBJ1-1
D gene: NA
clone size: NA
V gene: TRBV4-1
CDR3 DNA: TGCGCCAGCAGCCAAGGGGATAGGTTGAGCACTGAAGCTTTCTTT
CDR3 protein: CASSQGDRLSTEAFF

J gene: TRBJ2-2
D gene: NA
clone size: NA
V gene: TRBV7-2
CDR3 DNA: TGTGCCAGCTTCAGGGGAGGCTCCACCGGGGAGCTGTTTTTT
CDR3 protein: CASFRGGSTGELFF